This T cell receptor (beta chain) came from a study of identical twins. Germline loops: CDR1 LGHNA, CDR2 YNFKEQ. The CDR3 loop spans 15 amino acids. The V gene lost 2 bases and the J gene lost 4 bases, with 11 bases spanning the gap. TCRdb processed the 5' RACE reads anew with MiXCR; each CDR3 protein has one entry. The table records a few hundred thousand distinct CDR3 sequences, roughly 15% of them present only once. The same data also went into a second study, on yellow fever vaccine responses in identical twins.

The sequenced material came from CD4+ T cells sorted from blood. This sequence joins TRBV4-2 and TRBJ2-2, with D tentatively TRBD1 (6 bases). The sequence was obtained from a woman aged 18-29 years in good health. The CDR3 nucleotides are TGTGCCAGCAGCCAACCACAGGGTTCCACCGGGGAGCTGTTTTTT. As protein: CASSQPQGSTGELFF.